These 6 T cell receptor beta chains came from one sample sequenced in a study of T-cell memory formation after mild COVID-19. MiXCR, applied by TCRdb to the 5' RACE reads, yields one record per CDR3 protein. The repertoire consists of under 110,000 distinct CDR3 sequences, with approximately 17% occurring once and the leading ten covering around 28%. The specimen was PBMCs or a T cell subset sorted from them (not recorded which). These receptors were collected from an adult woman who had mild COVID-19 (a few samples of this study predate the infection). Cell type and time point are not known.

In this sample, this clonotype turned up a few times. The chain carries TRBV7-9 and TRBJ1-2; D might be TRBD1 (5 bases). Germline V lookup: CDR1 SEHNR, CDR2 FQNEAQ (reference sequence). V dropped 3 bases and J dropped 5 bases, with 22 bases sitting between them. The CDR3 has 17 residues. CDR3 sequence reads: CASSFLGTAALFYGYTF. The CDR3 coding sequence is TGTGCCAGCAGCTTTTTGGGGACGGCAGCTTTGTTTTATGGCTACACCTTC.

The table lists this clonotype with a few counts. V and J are TRBV9 and TRBJ2-1; a possible D gene is TRBD2 (5 bases). The CDR3 has 15 amino acids. Germline CDR1 is SGDLS and CDR2 is YYNGEE. Trimming stripped 3 bases from V and 7 bases from J, with 17 bases between. DNA of the CDR3: TGTGCCAGCAGCGGGGAAGCGGCGCGTCGGAATGAGCAGTTCTTC. It is translated as CASSGEAARRNEQFF.

In its sample, this clonotype was seen a few times. The chain recombines TRBV29-1 with TRBJ2-5; 8 nucleotides agree with TRBD2. CDR1 and CDR2 from the germline V gene are SQVTM and ANQGSEA. With 3 bases clipped from V and 3 bases from J, the junction kept 3 bases outside the gene matches. The CDR3 is 13 residues long. CDR3 sequence reads: CSVDGAGEETQYF. CDR3 coding DNA: TGCAGCGTTGATGGAGCGGGGGAAGAGACCCAGTACTTC.

This chain connects TRBV7-9 to TRBJ2-7; D ambiguous. V was trimmed by 1 base and J by 4 bases, leaving 11 bases between them. The length of the CDR3 is 14 residues. Germline values: CDR1 SEHNR, CDR2 FQNEAQ (reference sequence). CDR3 loop: CASSLVGRPYEQYF. The CDR3 coding sequence is TGTGCCAGCAGCTTAGTTGGCCGGCCATACGAGCAGTACTTC.

The chain uses TRBV18 and TRBJ2-7; TRBD2 matches 11 bases. Losses at the gene ends were 5 bases for V and 5 bases for J; bases not matched to a gene: 11. The CDR3 has 16 amino acids. Germline values: CDR1 KGHSH, CDR2 LQKENI. The CDR3, as DNA: TGTGCCAGCTCATCCACAGAGACTAGCGGGAAGGACGAGCAGTACTTC. It specifies CASSSTETSGKDEQYF.

This sequence joins TRBV7-2 and TRBJ2-2, with TRBD2 identical over 10 bases. From germline, CDR1 is SGHTA and CDR2 FQGNSA. The V and J ends lost 5 bases and 1 base, in that order; junction bases with no gene match: 4. This CDR3 region has 16 residues. The CDR3 is CASSPWTSGNTGELFF. CDR3 DNA sequence: TGTGCCAGCAGCCCTTGGACTAGCGGGAACACCGGGGAGCTGTTTTTT.